Listed below are T cell receptor beta chains from one sample, sequenced in a study of vaccination and CD4 T cells after COVID-19. These receptors' antigens are unknown. TCRdb analysed the PCR reads with MiXCR anew, one entry per CDR3 protein. The repertoire holds about 21,000 distinct CDR3 sequences, roughly 38% seen once, with 2.6% in the top ten. The sequenced sample was CD4+ T cells from blood, cultured in vitro, obtained about 7 months after SARS-CoV-2 vaccination. The receptor set was obtained from a human donor who had recovered from COVID-19. Each CDR3 is given with its conserved first and last residue. Each record gives: CDR3 protein, CDR3 DNA, V gene, CDR3 length, clone size, D gene, J gene. The D gene is left open where the match is weak. Rows may omit the clone size; those that give it use once, few, many or a size class.

CDR3: CASSLISRRGRTGELFF
DNA: TGTGCCAGCAGCTTAATATCCCGCAGGGGTCGTACCGGGGAGCTGTTTTTT
V: TRBV7-9
length: 17
size: -
D: -
J: TRBJ2-2

CDR3: CATSRVQGFEKLFF
DNA: TGTGCCACCAGCAGAGTTCAAGGGTTCGAAAAACTGTTTTTT
V: TRBV15
length: 14
size: -
D: -
J: TRBJ1-4

CDR3: CASSPGGVAYEQYF
DNA: TGTGCCAGCTCACCAGGCGGCGTTGCCTACGAGCAGTACTTC
V: TRBV18
length: 14
size: -
D: -
J: TRBJ2-7

CDR3: CASSYGLGQETQYF
DNA: TGTGCCAGCAGTTATGGGCTAGGCCAAGAGACCCAGTACTTC
V: TRBV6-2/TRBV6-3
length: 14
size: few
D: -
J: TRBJ2-5

CDR3: CASKAITYSPLHF
DNA: TGTGCCAGCAAGGCAATAACCTATTCACCCCTCCACTTT
V: TRBV28
length: 13
size: few
D: -
J: TRBJ1-6

CDR3: CASSQPPAVGGVNTQYF
DNA: TGCGCCAGCAGCCAGCCCCCAGCGGTGGGGGGCGTGAATACGCAGTATTTT
V: TRBV4-1
length: 17
size: -
D: -
J: TRBJ2-3

CDR3: CASSRLALGDEQFF
DNA: TGTGCCAGCAGCAGACTAGCTCTGGGGGATGAGCAGTTCTTC
V: TRBV2
length: 14
size: -
D: TRBD2
J: TRBJ2-1

CDR3: CASSNSYEQYF
DNA: TGTGCCAGCAGTAACAGCTACGAGCAGTACTTC
V: TRBV6-4
length: 11
size: -
D: -
J: TRBJ2-7

CDR3: CASSFSAGDEQFF
DNA: TGTGCCAGCAGCTTCTCAGCGGGAGATGAGCAGTTCTTC
V: TRBV5-6
length: 13
size: -
D: TRBD2
J: TRBJ2-1

CDR3: CASSPRPTGDQPQHF
DNA: TGTGCCAGCAGTCCCCGCCCCACAGGGGATCAGCCCCAGCATTTT
V: TRBV27
length: 15
size: few
D: TRBD1
J: TRBJ1-5

CDR3: CASSSRSEQFF
DNA: TGTGCCAGCAGTTCCCGGAGTGAGCAGTTCTTC
V: TRBV27
length: 11
size: few
D: -
J: TRBJ2-1

CDR3: CASCRSIGQPQHF
DNA: TGTGCCAGTTGTCGGAGCATAGGTCAGCCCCAGCATTTT
V: TRBV12-3/TRBV12-4
length: 13
size: few
D: -
J: TRBJ1-5

CDR3: CASSPSGRARGEQFF
DNA: TGTGCCAGCAGCCCTAGCGGGAGGGCCCGCGGTGAGCAGTTCTTC
V: TRBV7-8
length: 15
size: -
D: TRBD2
J: TRBJ2-1

CDR3: CALDHWNTIYF
DNA: TGTGCCCTGGACCACTGGAACACCATATATTTT
V: TRBV30
length: 11
size: -
D: -
J: TRBJ1-3

CDR3: CASSPRRTSGRAHEQFF
DNA: TGTGCCAGCAGCCCAAGAAGGACTAGCGGGAGGGCCCATGAGCAGTTCTTC
V: TRBV7-2
length: 17
size: -
D: TRBD2
J: TRBJ2-1

CDR3: CASAGGSPYGYTF
DNA: TGTGCCAGCGCAGGGGGTTCGCCCTATGGCTACACCTTC
V: TRBV28
length: 13
size: -
D: TRBD1
J: TRBJ1-2

CDR3: CASSQGLRNQPQHF
DNA: TGTGCCAGCAGTCAGGGACTTCGCAATCAGCCCCAGCATTTT
V: TRBV7-9
length: 14
size: -
D: -
J: TRBJ1-5

CDR3: CASNFGTRSYEQYF
DNA: TGTGCCAGCAACTTCGGGACTAGAAGCTACGAGCAGTACTTC
V: TRBV7-2
length: 14
size: -
D: TRBD2
J: TRBJ2-7

CDR3: CSVWLQGYTGELFF
DNA: TGCAGCGTTTGGTTACAGGGTTACACCGGGGAGCTGTTTTTT
V: TRBV29-1
length: 14
size: -
D: -
J: TRBJ2-2

CDR3: CASSLGDTRVTGELFF
DNA: TGTGCCAGCAGCTTAGGCGATACAAGGGTCACCGGGGAGCTGTTTTTT
V: TRBV7-6
length: 16
size: few
D: -
J: TRBJ2-2

CDR3: CASSSEAQETQYF
DNA: TGCGCCAGCAGCTCCGAGGCCCAAGAGACCCAGTACTTC
V: TRBV5-1
length: 13
size: few
D: -
J: TRBJ2-5

CDR3: CASSEEGLDTQYF
DNA: TGTGCCAGCAGTGAGGAGGGATTAGATACGCAGTATTTT
V: TRBV2
length: 13
size: -
D: -
J: TRBJ2-3

CDR3: CASSSGLAGVRADTQYF
DNA: TGTGCCAGCAGCTCTGGACTAGCGGGAGTACGCGCAGATACGCAGTATTTT
V: TRBV5-4
length: 17
size: -
D: TRBD2
J: TRBJ2-3

CDR3: CSARGGSERNEQFF
DNA: TGCAGTGCTAGAGGCGGGAGCGAGCGGAATGAGCAGTTCTTC
V: TRBV20-1
length: 14
size: medium-sized
D: TRBD2
J: TRBJ2-1

CDR3: CSATLGGTGGVSTQYF
DNA: TGCAGTGCCACGTTGGGCGGTACAGGGGGAGTCTCGACCCAGTACTTC
V: TRBV20-1
length: 16
size: -
D: TRBD1
J: TRBJ2-5

CDR3: CASSPTGTDQETQYF
DNA: TGTGCCAGCAGCCCCACCGGGACAGATCAAGAGACCCAGTACTTC
V: TRBV7-6
length: 15
size: -
D: TRBD1
J: TRBJ2-5